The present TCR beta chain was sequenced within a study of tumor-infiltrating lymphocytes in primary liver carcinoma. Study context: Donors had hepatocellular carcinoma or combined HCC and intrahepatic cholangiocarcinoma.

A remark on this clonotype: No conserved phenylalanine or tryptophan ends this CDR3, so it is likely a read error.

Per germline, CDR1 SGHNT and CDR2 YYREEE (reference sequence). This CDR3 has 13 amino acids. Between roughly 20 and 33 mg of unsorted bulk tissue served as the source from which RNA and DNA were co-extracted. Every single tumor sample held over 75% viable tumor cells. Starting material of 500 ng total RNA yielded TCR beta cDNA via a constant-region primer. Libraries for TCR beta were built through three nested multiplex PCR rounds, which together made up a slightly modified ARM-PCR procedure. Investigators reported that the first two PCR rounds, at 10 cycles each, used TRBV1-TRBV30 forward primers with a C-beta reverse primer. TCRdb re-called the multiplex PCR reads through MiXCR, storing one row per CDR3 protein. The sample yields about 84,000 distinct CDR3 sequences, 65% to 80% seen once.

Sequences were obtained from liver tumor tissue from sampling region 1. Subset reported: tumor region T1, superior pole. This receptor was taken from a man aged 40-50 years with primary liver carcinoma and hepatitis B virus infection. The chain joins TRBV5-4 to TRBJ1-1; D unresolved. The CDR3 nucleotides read TGTGTCAGCAGCTCCCCAGAGCGTACTGAAGCTTTCCTT. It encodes CVSSSPERTEAFL.